Each of the 32 T cell receptor beta chains below was sequenced from the same sample in a study of T cell responses to AZD1222 COVID-19 vaccine. Clones were read by immunoSEQ multiplex PCR, and TCRdb kept only the in-frame ones, dropping some. The sample lists around 81,000 clones; approximately 90% were seen once. The source material was peripheral blood, sampled 28 days after the second AZD1222 dose. These receptors were collected from an adult who received the AZD1222 COVID-19 vaccine.

The V gene is TRBV27, the J gene TRBJ1-4; 7 bases match TRBD1. The CDR3 consists of 15 residues. Trimming cost V 5 bases and J 5 bases; bases outside gene matches: 8. Looked up from germline, CDR1 is MNHEY and CDR2 is SMNVEV (reference sequence). DNA for the CDR3: TGTGCCAGCAGTCCCCCGGACAGGCGCAATGAAAAACTGTTTTTT. This encodes CASSPPDRRNEKLFF.

The J gene is TRBJ2-7, the V gene TRBV5-4; D could derive from TRBD1 or TRBD2 (5 bases each). Germline V lookup: CDR1 SGHNT, CDR2 YYREEE (reference sequence). This CDR3 comprises 16 residues. V lost 4 bases and J 3 bases, leaving 20 bases between the germline ends. The CDR3 DNA is TGTGCCAGCAGCATTGTCCCACCGGCTGGGGGCTACGAGCAGTACTTC. Protein: CASSIVPPAGGYEQYF.

This clone was detected a few times. The rearrangement joins TRBV30 to TRBJ2-1; no definite D call. This CDR3 comprises 13 residues. Trimming stripped 3 bases from V and 7 bases from J, with 13 bases between. The germline CDR1 and CDR2 sequences are GTSNPN and SVGIG (reference sequence). This CDR3 is CAWRSDVGNEQFF. CDR3 DNA sequence: TGTGCCTGGAGGAGTGATGTAGGTAATGAGCAGTTCTTC.

The rearrangement joins TRBV7-6 to TRBJ2-7, with 7 bases lining up with TRBD2. The CDR3 is 14 amino acids. The junction had 1 base not matched to a gene; V was cut back by 2 bases and J by 0 bases. From germline, CDR1 is SGHVS and CDR2 FNYEAQ. This CDR3 is CASSLLADSYEQYF. The CDR3 nucleotides are TGTGCCAGCAGCTTACTAGCGGACTCCTACGAGCAGTACTTC.

The CDR3: CASSFGGGGDTEAFF. CDR3 DNA: TGCGCCAGCAGCTTCGGGGGCGGCGGGGACACTGAAGCTTTCTTT. The V gene is TRBV5-1, the J gene TRBJ1-1; possibly TRBD1 for D (6 bases). In germline, CDR1 is SGHRS, CDR2 YFSETQ. This CDR3 region has 15 residues. V lost 2 bases and J lost 3, with 14 bases in between. The full variable domain, its missing parts supplied by reference TRBV5-1 and TRBJ1-1, is KAGVTQTPRYLIKTRGQQVTLSCSPISGHRSVSWYQQTPGQGLQFLFEYFSETQRNKGNFPGRFSGRQFSNSRSEMNVSTLELGDSALYLCASSFGGGGDTEAFFGQGTRLTVV.

The genes are TRBV19 and TRBJ2-4; a weak D match, TRBD1 (6 bases). Trimming left V 3 bases short and J 6 bases short, with 12 bases between. Germline values: CDR1 LNHDA, CDR2 SQIVND (reference sequence). CDR3 size: 14 residues. In nucleotides, the CDR3 is TGTGCCAGTAGTATCGCCGGGACATCAAACATTCAGTACTTC. As protein: CASSIAGTSNIQYF.

The rearrangement links TRBV28 to TRBJ2-7, with unresolved D. This CDR3 region has 14 residues. Germline-derived CDR1 and CDR2 are MDHEN and SYDVKM. V was clipped by 5 bases and J by 7 bases, with 18 bases between them. CDR3 sequence (DNA): TGTGCCAGCAGTCCCTCCGGGCCCCCTGGGGAGCAGTACTTC. Translated: CASSPSGPPGEQYF.

This clone has only a few counts. The J gene is TRBJ1-2, the V gene TRBV19; unclear D gene. Between the trimmed V and J ends, which lost 3 bases and 4 bases, there was a span of 12 bases. The CDR3 has 14 residues. Looked up from germline, CDR1 is LNHDA and CDR2 is SQIVND (reference sequence). CDR3 nucleotide sequence: TGTGCCAGTAGTATTCTGGTTCTGGGCTATGGCTACACCTTC. Translating it yields CASSILVLGYGYTF.

The rearrangement joins TRBV7-4 to TRBJ2-7, with D possibly matching TRBD2 (5 bases). CDR3 length: 12 amino acids. Trimming pared 2 bases from V and 6 bases from J, leaving 8 bases between. Germline V gene lookup returns CDR1 SGHVT and CDR2 SQSDAQ. The CDR3 is CASSLRGLEQYF. In nucleotides, the CDR3 is TGTGCCAGCAGCTTAAGAGGGCTCGAGCAGTACTTC.

This chain links TRBV12-5 with TRBJ2-1; 8 nucleotides agree with TRBD2. V lost 0 bases, J lost 6 bases, and 7 bases stayed unmatched. Germline CDR1 is LGHNT and CDR2 is FRNRAP. The CDR3 length is 16 residues. The CDR3 reads CASGLVLTGGSNEQFF. The CDR3, as DNA: TGTGCTAGTGGTTTGGTATTAACGGGAGGGAGCAATGAGCAGTTCTTC.

V gene TRBV7-8 combines with J gene TRBJ2-7; no firm D call. V lost 5 bases and J lost 0, with 2 bases in between. The CDR3 extends over 11 amino acids. Germline V gene lookup returns CDR1 SGHVS and CDR2 FQNEAQ. The DNA for the CDR3 is TGTGCCAGCAGCACCTCCTACGAGCAGTACTTC. Translation: CASSTSYEQYF. The full variable domain, completed using reference TRBV7-8 and TRBJ2-7, is GAGVSQSPRYKVAKRGQDVALRCDPISGHVSLFWYQQALGQGPEFLTYFQNEAQLDKSGLPSDRFFAERPEGSVSTLKIQRTQQEDSAVYLCASSTSYEQYFGPGTRLTVT.

This clone showed up just once. The rearrangement joins TRBV2 to TRBJ2-7; 7 bases are shared with TRBD1. V dropped 5 bases and J dropped 6; count of bases not matched to a gene: 7. Looked up from germline, CDR1 is SNHLY and CDR2 is FYNNEI. The CDR3 has 13 residues. In nucleotides, the CDR3 is TGTGCCAGCAGTCTAAGACAGGGTGGCGAGCAGTACTTC. Translated: CASSLRQGGEQYF.

V and J are TRBV19 and TRBJ1-5; 10 bases match TRBD1. The V gene's germline CDR1 is LNHDA and CDR2 SQIVND (reference sequence). CDR3 length: 18 residues. With V trimmed by 1 base and J by 8 bases, 14 bases remained unmatched. The CDR3: CASSIVGSTGGAREPQHF. The CDR3 coding sequence is TGTGCCAGTAGTATAGTGGGGTCGACAGGGGGCGCACGGGAGCCCCAGCATTTT.

The V and J genes are TRBV5-1 and TRBJ1-3; weak D call: TRBD1 (5 bases). Trimming removed 5 bases at V and 0 bases at J, with 9 bases between. The CDR3 is 14 amino acids. CDR1 is SGHRS, CDR2 YFSETQ, per germline. CDR3 DNA sequence: TGCGCCAGCAGGACGACAGACTCTGGAAACACCATATATTTT. As protein: CASRTTDSGNTIYF.

The rearrangement uses TRBV5-1 and TRBJ1-1; D gene unclear. From germline, CDR1 is SGHRS and CDR2 YFSETQ. The CDR3 extends over 13 amino acids. Trimming pared 4 bases from V and 1 base from J, leaving 8 bases between. The CDR3 here is CASSARQNTEAFF. CDR3 bases: TGCGCCAGCAGCGCCCGACAGAACACTGAAGCTTTCTTT.

The J gene is TRBJ2-1, the V gene TRBV18, with D possibly being TRBD1 or TRBD2 (5 bases each). The CDR3 is 16 amino acids. Trimming shortened V by 6 bases and J by 0 bases, and 15 bases separated the two germline ends. CDR1 and CDR2 (germline): KGHSH, LQKENI. The CDR3 loop reads CASSQWGLSSYNEQFF. The CDR3 coding sequence is TGTGCCAGCTCCCAGTGGGGGTTGAGCTCCTACAATGAGCAGTTCTTC.

The count of this clone is one. The rearrangement joins TRBV19 to TRBJ1-5; 9 nucleotides match TRBD1. The ends lost 6 bases at V and 7 bases at J; junction bases unmatched: 10. Per the germline V gene, CDR1 is LNHDA and CDR2 is SQIVND (reference sequence). The length of the CDR3 is 15 residues. The CDR3 reads CASRPGGTGRQPQHF. For the CDR3, the DNA is TGTGCCAGTAGACCTGGAGGGACAGGGCGGCAGCCCCAGCATTTT. The full variable domain, its missing parts supplied by reference TRBV19 and TRBJ1-5, is DGGITQSPKYLFRKEGQNVTLSCEQNLNHDAMYWYRQDPGQGLRLIYYSQIVNDFQKGDIAEGYSVSREKKESFPLTVTSAQKNPTAFYLCASRPGGTGRQPQHFGDGTRLSIL.

The J gene is TRBJ2-3, the V gene TRBV28, with D possibly being TRBD2 (7 bases). Per the germline V gene, CDR1 is MDHEN and CDR2 is SYDVKM. The V gene lost 3 bases and the J gene lost 2 bases, with 12 bases spanning the gap. The CDR3 runs to 15 residues. This CDR3 reads CASSFGGGFTDTQYF. CDR3 DNA sequence: TGTGCCAGCAGTTTTGGCGGGGGCTTCACAGATACGCAGTATTTT.

The genes are TRBV2 and TRBJ2-3; the D call may be TRBD1 or TRBD2 (5 bases each). The CDR3 has 14 residues. The V end lost 5 bases, the J end lost 5 bases, and 14 bases lay between the germline ends. The germline CDR1 and CDR2 sequences are SNHLY and FYNNEI. The CDR3 is CASSPGTTKDTQYF. The CDR3 DNA is TGTGCCAGCAGTCCCGGGACCACAAAAGATACGCAGTATTTT.

The rearrangement links TRBV29-1 to TRBJ2-3; D is possibly TRBD2 (6 bases). The CDR3 is made up of 13 amino acids. Germline V gene lookup returns CDR1 SQVTM and CDR2 ANQGSEA. The V end was cut by 7 bases, the J end by 2 bases, with 13 bases between. In DNA form, the CDR3 reads TGCAGCGGGAGGGACTCAAACACAGATACGCAGTATTTT. Translating it yields CSGRDSNTDTQYF.

V usage is TRBV27 and J usage is TRBJ1-4; D is perhaps TRBD1 (5 bases). The V gene's germline CDR1 is MNHEY and CDR2 SMNVEV (reference sequence). V was clipped by 6 bases and J by 2 bases, with 13 bases between them. CDR3 length equals 15 residues. CDR3 nucleotides: TGTGCCAGCAGGCAGGGCTCCCTCACTAATGAAAAACTGTTTTTT. Translation gives CASRQGSLTNEKLFF.

This clone was counted a single time. At one of its ends the junction is not consistent with the germline gene, which may arise from a read error. The rearrangement links TRBV2 to TRBJ1-5; TRBD1 aligns across 9 bases. CDR3 length: 15 amino acids. CDR1 and CDR2 (germline): SNHLY, FYNNEI. CDR3 in DNA: TGTGCCAGCAGAGAAGGGACAGGGAGCAATCAGCCCCAGCATTTT. As protein: CASREGTGSNQPQHF.

This chain uses TRBV2 with TRBJ2-7; D is undetermined. Germline-derived CDR1 and CDR2 are SNHLY and FYNNEI. V dropped 3 bases and J dropped 3 bases, with 12 bases sitting between them. The CDR3 contains 14 residues. For the CDR3, the DNA is TGTGCCAGCAGTGAGACCCCACAAGTCTACGAGCAGTACTTC. Its protein is CASSETPQVYEQYF.

The gene calls are TRBV11-2 and TRBJ2-5; the D gene is possibly TRBD1 (6 bases). The CDR3 has 14 amino acids. V lost 5 bases and J lost 4, with 14 bases in between. Looked up from germline, CDR1 is SGHAT and CDR2 is FQNNGV. In DNA form, the CDR3 reads TGTGCCAGCAGCCTATTACAGGGATTAGAGACCCAGTACTTC. Encoded protein: CASSLLQGLETQYF.

Regarding this clone: The junction shows a germline mismatch at one end, possibly a read error. This chain uses TRBV7-7 with TRBJ2-2; tentative D call: TRBD2 (5 bases). Germline V gene lookup returns CDR1 SSHAT and CDR2 FNYEAQ (reference sequence). There are 14 residues in the CDR3. CDR3 nucleotides: TGTGCTAGCAGCTTATCCGGGAAGATCGGGGAGCTGTTTTTT. This encodes CASSLSGKIGELFF.

The chain uses TRBV19 and TRBJ1-5; 8 nucleotides align to TRBD1. CDR1 is LNHDA and CDR2 is SQIVND in the germline V gene (reference sequence). This CDR3 contains 15 residues. V shed 7 bases, J shed 2 bases, and the junction held 7 bases outside the gene matches. Here the CDR3 reads CASKLQGVGNQPQHF. CDR3 coding DNA: TGTGCCAGTAAACTACAGGGGGTTGGCAATCAGCCCCAGCATTTT.

The genes are TRBV12-3 or TRBV12-4 and TRBJ2-3, with D uncertain. V was cut by 6 bases and J by 5 bases, with 9 bases left in between. The CDR3 has 12 amino acids. CDR3 residues: CASRTMGDTQYF. The CDR3 nucleotides read TGTGCCAGCAGAACTATGGGAGATACGCAGTATTTT.

The chain has TRBV3-1 (or the pseudogene TRBV3-2) and TRBJ2-5; a possible D gene is TRBD1 (5 bases). V lost 2 bases and J lost 3, with 7 bases in between. Germline V lookup: CDR1 LGHDT, CDR2 YNNKEL (reference sequence). This CDR3 is 13 amino acids long. The CDR3 sequence is CASSQNRKETQYF. The CDR3 nucleotides are TGTGCCAGCAGCCAAAACAGGAAAGAGACCCAGTACTTC.

This clone was observed a few times. Here the CDR3 DNA reads TGTGCCAGCAGCTTAAATGGGGGTTTCGGAAACACCATATATTTT. It is translated as CASSLNGGFGNTIYF. The genes are TRBV11-2 and TRBJ1-3, with D possibly matching TRBD1 (5 bases). This CDR3 comprises 15 residues. CDR1 is SGHAT, CDR2 FQNNGV, per germline. The V end lost 2 bases, the J end lost 4 bases, and 12 bases lay between the germline ends.

The rearrangement links TRBV19 to TRBJ1-5; 7 bases align to TRBD1. The CDR3 runs 13 residues. With 6 bases clipped from V and 7 bases from J, the junction kept 6 bases outside the gene matches. The germline V gene has CDR1 LNHDA and CDR2 SQIVND (reference sequence). CDR3 DNA: TGTGCCAGTAGCCTACTACAGGGGCAGCCCCAGCATTTT. It encodes CASSLLQGQPQHF.

The V call is TRBV7-9, the J call TRBJ2-5; D call uncertain. The CDR3 covers 11 residues. Germline assignment: CDR1 SEHNR and CDR2 FQNEAQ (reference sequence). The V gene lost 4 bases and the J gene lost 10 bases, with 10 bases spanning the gap. The CDR3 is CASSYSPGQYF. Here the CDR3 DNA reads TGTGCCAGCAGCTATTCCCCGGGCCAGTACTTC.

The chain recombines TRBV7-3 with TRBJ2-2, with D possibly matching TRBD1 (6 bases). The CDR3 spans 14 residues. Germline V CDR1 and CDR2: SGHTA, FQGTGA. V was shortened by 0 bases and J by 7 bases, with 9 bases between the two germline ends. CDR3 sequence: CASSLTRGNGELFF. The CDR3 DNA is TGTGCCAGCAGCTTAACCAGGGGAAACGGGGAGCTGTTTTTT.